A single TCR beta chain is shown here with its context. The data originate from a study of blood T cell repertoires in COVID-19. About the study: There were acute and convalescent COVID-19 samples, and they came from the United States, Italy and Spain. PBMCs, B-cell-depleted T cells, or T cells were the source of the cDNA or gDNA that made up the material.

Libraries were prepared by immunoSEQ multiplex PCR; TCRdb keeps only in-frame clonotypes and omits some of them. The sample contains roughly 150,000 clones, around 82% of which appear only once. Sequenced: peripheral blood. The TCR originated in a woman of 80 years or more with active or convalescent COVID-19.

Here the CDR3 DNA reads TGTGCCAGCAGCGTTTTGTCCAGCCCTGCGGATACTGAAGCTTTCTTT. Translating it yields CASSVLSSPADTEAFF. The V and J genes are TRBV9 and TRBJ1-1; the D is unclear. Looked up from germline, CDR1 is SGDLS and CDR2 is YYNGEE. The germline V and J ends were trimmed by 2 bases and 5 bases, with 19 bases remaining between them. CDR3 size: 16 residues.